The clone carrying this T cell receptor (beta chain) was observed at least ten times. The data belong to a study of T-cell memory formation after mild COVID-19. MiXCR, run by TCRdb on the 5' RACE reads, gives a single entry per CDR3 protein. This sample carries some 46,000 distinct CDR3 sequences, 5.5% to 8.5% of them seen once, and the ten largest clones take about 0.8%. This CDR3 is 15 amino acids long. Per germline, CDR1 LGHNA and CDR2 YNFKEQ. Trimming took 2 bases from V and 1 from J, leaving 10 bases between them. Sequenced: PBMCs or a T cell subset sorted from them (not recorded which). The origin of this receptor is an adult who had mild COVID-19 (a few samples of this study predate the infection). Cell type and time point are not known. V usage is TRBV4-2 and J usage is TRBJ2-3; possible D gene TRBD2, 5 bases. The CDR3 coding sequence is TGTGCCAGCAGCCAAACGGGAATGGGCACAGATACGCAGTATTTT. This sequence encodes CASSQTGMGTDTQYF.